This T cell receptor (beta chain) originates from a study of T-cell reconstitution after alpha-beta-depleted transplantation in children. There are many counts of this clonotype. This sample's TCRbeta library carried unique molecular identifier barcodes. TCRdb analysed the PCR reads with MiXCR anew, one entry per CDR3 protein. This table has about 230,000 distinct CDR3 sequences, roughly 9% appearing once. The sequencing here drew on PBMCs from the stem cell graft donor, taken from the stem cell graft. The receptor was isolated from a human donor who donated a stem cell graft to a child with acute lymphoblastic leukemia.

Here the CDR3 DNA reads TGTGCCAGCAGCTTCCTCAGGATCCCCCACGAGCAGTACTTC. Translated, it gives CASSFLRIPHEQYF. V and J are TRBV7-2 and TRBJ2-7; D not resolved. The germline V gene encodes CDR1 SGHTA and CDR2 FQGNSA. Deletions cut 3 bases from V and 5 bases from J, with 14 bases between. This CDR3 has 14 amino acids.